Listed below are T cell receptor beta chains from one sample, sequenced in a study of T-cell memory formation after mild COVID-19. A single record per CDR3 protein comes from TCRdb applying MiXCR to the 5' RACE reads. The sample has roughly 400,000 distinct CDR3 sequences, roughly 17% seen once. The sample consisted of PBMCs or a T cell subset sorted from them (not recorded which). Receptors were obtained from a man aged 18-30 years who had mild COVID-19 (a few samples of this study predate the infection). Cell type and time point are not known. The CDR3 runs from the conserved cysteine through the conserved F or W. A D gene is named only where the DNA matches it firmly. Where a row states a size, it is once, few, many or the class of an expanded clone; other rows omit it.

D gene: TRBD1; clone size: many; J gene: TRBJ2-1; V gene: TRBV20-1; CDR3 protein: CSARKDRPSSYNEQFF; CDR3 DNA: TGCAGTGCTAGAAAGGACAGGCCGAGCTCCTACAATGAGCAGTTCTTC
D gene: TRBD2; clone size: NA; J gene: TRBJ2-3; V gene: TRBV7-2; CDR3 protein: CAFGARGGQDTQYF; CDR3 DNA: TGTGCCTTTGGTGCGCGGGGGGGCCAAGATACGCAGTATTTT
D gene: NA; clone size: NA; J gene: TRBJ2-5; V gene: TRBV12-3/TRBV12-4; CDR3 protein: CASSFGGTHLETQYF; CDR3 DNA: TGTGCCAGCAGTTTTGGTGGGACCCACTTGGAGACCCAGTACTTC
D gene: TRBD2; clone size: NA; J gene: TRBJ2-5; V gene: TRBV29-1; CDR3 protein: CSVQLAGGRVQETQYF; CDR3 DNA: TGCAGCGTTCAGCTAGCGGGGGGGCGAGTCCAAGAGACCCAGTACTTC
D gene: NA; clone size: NA; J gene: TRBJ2-7; V gene: TRBV5-6; CDR3 protein: CASSLEFGLTSYEQYF; CDR3 DNA: TGTGCCAGCAGCTTGGAATTCGGACTGACCTCCTACGAGCAGTACTTC
D gene: TRBD1; clone size: few; J gene: TRBJ2-6; V gene: TRBV20-1; CDR3 protein: CSAPDRVNPGANVLTF; CDR3 DNA: TGCAGTGCTCCTGACAGGGTAAATCCTGGGGCCAACGTCCTGACTTTC
D gene: TRBD1; clone size: NA; J gene: TRBJ2-7; V gene: TRBV12-3/TRBV12-4; CDR3 protein: CASSATGIREQYF; CDR3 DNA: TGTGCCAGCAGTGCGACAGGGATCCGGGAGCAGTACTTC
D gene: TRBD1; clone size: once; J gene: TRBJ1-6; V gene: TRBV7-2; CDR3 protein: CASSPNSGQGGPLHF; CDR3 DNA: TGTGCCAGCAGCCCAAACTCCGGACAGGGAGGACCCCTCCACTTT
D gene: NA; clone size: few; J gene: TRBJ2-1; V gene: TRBV6-5; CDR3 protein: CASSYSDNEQFF; CDR3 DNA: TGTGCCAGCAGTTACTCAGACAATGAGCAGTTCTTC
D gene: NA; clone size: NA; J gene: TRBJ2-5; V gene: TRBV2; CDR3 protein: CASRGGETQYF; CDR3 DNA: TGTGCCAGCAGGGGAGGAGAGACCCAGTACTTC
D gene: NA; clone size: few; J gene: TRBJ2-7; V gene: TRBV7-2; CDR3 protein: CASSQEVGSYEQYF; CDR3 DNA: TGTGCCAGCAGCCAGGAGGTGGGCTCCTACGAGCAGTACTTC
D gene: NA; clone size: NA; J gene: TRBJ1-2; V gene: TRBV6-5; CDR3 protein: CASSYSQGDYGYTF; CDR3 DNA: TGTGCCAGCAGTTACTCACAGGGAGACTATGGCTACACCTTC
D gene: NA; clone size: few; J gene: TRBJ1-5; V gene: TRBV6-2/TRBV6-3; CDR3 protein: CASTHRGRVDQPQHF; CDR3 DNA: TGTGCCAGCACCCACCGGGGGCGGGTAGATCAGCCCCAGCATTTT
D gene: NA; clone size: few; J gene: TRBJ2-3; V gene: TRBV7-2; CDR3 protein: CASERVGTDTQYF; CDR3 DNA: TGTGCCAGCGAGAGGGTGGGCACAGATACGCAGTATTTT
D gene: NA; clone size: few; J gene: TRBJ1-1; V gene: TRBV19; CDR3 protein: CASSMPRGNTEAFF; CDR3 DNA: TGTGCCAGTAGTATGCCCAGGGGAAACACTGAAGCTTTCTTT
D gene: TRBD2; clone size: NA; J gene: TRBJ2-5; V gene: TRBV19; CDR3 protein: CASSVQGAGTNHLLQYF; CDR3 DNA: TGTGCCAGTAGTGTCCAAGGGGCCGGGACTAACCATCTCCTCCAGTACTTC
D gene: TRBD1; clone size: many; J gene: TRBJ1-6; V gene: TRBV5-1; CDR3 protein: CASSLDTGGHSPLHF; CDR3 DNA: TGCGCCAGCAGCTTGGATACAGGGGGCCATTCACCCCTCCACTTT
D gene: NA; clone size: NA; J gene: TRBJ1-1; V gene: TRBV12-3/TRBV12-4; CDR3 protein: CASSFWMNTEAFF; CDR3 DNA: TGTGCCAGCAGTTTTTGGATGAACACTGAAGCTTTCTTT
D gene: NA; clone size: few; J gene: TRBJ2-7; V gene: TRBV2; CDR3 protein: CASKTRENSYEQYF; CDR3 DNA: TGTGCCAGCAAGACGAGGGAAAACTCCTACGAGCAGTACTTC
D gene: NA; clone size: NA; J gene: TRBJ1-5; V gene: TRBV4-3; CDR3 protein: CASSQDTLGDQPQHF; CDR3 DNA: TGCGCCAGCAGCCAAGACACCCTTGGGGATCAGCCCCAGCATTTT
D gene: TRBD2; clone size: many; J gene: TRBJ2-3; V gene: TRBV11-2; CDR3 protein: CASSSGESTDTQYF; CDR3 DNA: TGTGCCAGCAGTAGCGGGGAGAGCACAGATACGCAGTATTTT
D gene: NA; clone size: many; J gene: TRBJ2-1; V gene: TRBV30; CDR3 protein: CAWSRGYSYNEQFF; CDR3 DNA: TGTGCCTGGAGTCGGGGTTACTCCTACAATGAGCAGTTCTTC
D gene: TRBD1; clone size: NA; J gene: TRBJ1-5; V gene: TRBV20-1; CDR3 protein: CSVPDRGYQPQHF; CDR3 DNA: TGCAGTGTTCCCGACAGGGGATACCAGCCCCAGCATTTT
D gene: NA; clone size: many; J gene: TRBJ1-2; V gene: TRBV7-9; CDR3 protein: CASSLGGGTDNGYTF; CDR3 DNA: TGTGCCAGCAGCTTAGGGGGCGGAACAGACAATGGCTACACCTTC
D gene: NA; clone size: many; J gene: TRBJ2-3; V gene: TRBV7-2; CDR3 protein: CASSPIWRGRTDTQYF; CDR3 DNA: TGTGCCAGCAGCCCAATTTGGCGGGGCCGCACAGATACGCAGTATTTT
D gene: TRBD2; clone size: NA; J gene: TRBJ2-1; V gene: TRBV7-3; CDR3 protein: CASRLTSGGSPNEQFF; CDR3 DNA: TGTGCCAGCAGGTTAACTAGCGGGGGGTCCCCGAATGAGCAGTTCTTC
D gene: TRBD1; clone size: NA; J gene: TRBJ2-2; V gene: TRBV12-3/TRBV12-4; CDR3 protein: CVNEIGGRPGELFF; CDR3 DNA: TGTGTAAACGAGATAGGGGGCAGGCCCGGGGAGCTGTTTTTT
D gene: TRBD2; clone size: NA; J gene: TRBJ2-3; V gene: TRBV28; CDR3 protein: CASSSLAGGDTDTQYF; CDR3 DNA: TGTGCCAGCAGTTCCCTAGCGGGGGGAGACACAGATACGCAGTATTTT
D gene: NA; clone size: NA; J gene: TRBJ1-1; V gene: TRBV14; CDR3 protein: CASSQDVRASGAFF; CDR3 DNA: TGTGCCAGCAGCCAAGATGTCAGGGCGAGTGGAGCTTTCTTT
D gene: NA; clone size: NA; J gene: TRBJ2-3; V gene: TRBV28; CDR3 protein: CASIPDLGRMRRTDTQYF; CDR3 DNA: TGTGCCAGCATCCCCGACCTGGGACGGATGCGTCGCACAGATACGCAGTATTTT